This T cell receptor beta chain was observed in a study of blood T cell repertoires in COVID-19. Whole-study context: Sites across the United States, Italy and Spain contributed samples from acute and convalescent COVID-19.

As handled by the study authors: Amplification with reference gene primers provided the estimates of nucleated cell counts. Using immunoSEQ multiplex PCR, the repertoire was profiled, and TCRdb retains in-frame clones only, with some absent. The V and J calls and clone size come from that table; D and trimming were worked out from the DNA. The sample consists of 150,000 to 200,000 clones, approximately 78% of them appearing once. Germline V CDR1 and CDR2: LNHDA, SQIVND (reference sequence). With 3 bases clipped from V and 9 bases from J, the junction kept 13 bases outside the gene matches. The CDR3 runs to 18 residues. Enrolled during active infection, Seattle patients were then followed longitudinally.

Source material: peripheral blood. This TCR was sampled from a woman older than 75 with COVID-19, enrolled during active disease. V is TRBV19 and J is TRBJ2-1; 14 positions agree with TRBD2. CDR3 nucleotides: TGTGCCAGTAGTATGCTCACGCAGACTAGCGGGAGGGCCAGTGAGCAGTTCTTC. Encoded protein: CASSMLTQTSGRASEQFF.